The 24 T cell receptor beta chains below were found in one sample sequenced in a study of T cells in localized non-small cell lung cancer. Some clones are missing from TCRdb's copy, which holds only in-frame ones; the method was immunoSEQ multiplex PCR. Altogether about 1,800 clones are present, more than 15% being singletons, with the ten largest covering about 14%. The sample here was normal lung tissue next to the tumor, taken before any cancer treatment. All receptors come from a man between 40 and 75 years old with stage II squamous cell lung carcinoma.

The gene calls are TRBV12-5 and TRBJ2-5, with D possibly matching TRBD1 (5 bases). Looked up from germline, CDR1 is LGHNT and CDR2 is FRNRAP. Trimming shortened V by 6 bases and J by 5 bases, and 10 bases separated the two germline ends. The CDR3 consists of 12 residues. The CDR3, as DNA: TGTGCTAGTGGCCTTTCAGGGGAGACCCAGTACTTC. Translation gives CASGLSGETQYF.

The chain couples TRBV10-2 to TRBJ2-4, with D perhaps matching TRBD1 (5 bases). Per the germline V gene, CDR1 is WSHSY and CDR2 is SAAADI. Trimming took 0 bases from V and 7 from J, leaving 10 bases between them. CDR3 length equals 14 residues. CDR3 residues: CASSESVTVNIQYF. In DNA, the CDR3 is TGCGCCAGCAGTGAGTCGGTGACAGTCAACATTCAGTACTTC.

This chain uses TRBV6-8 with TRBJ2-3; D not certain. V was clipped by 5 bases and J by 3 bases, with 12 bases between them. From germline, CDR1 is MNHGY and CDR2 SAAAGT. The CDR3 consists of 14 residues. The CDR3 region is CASSPGHGTDTQYF. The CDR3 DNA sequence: TGTGCCAGCAGTCCAGGCCACGGGACAGATACGCAGTATTTT.

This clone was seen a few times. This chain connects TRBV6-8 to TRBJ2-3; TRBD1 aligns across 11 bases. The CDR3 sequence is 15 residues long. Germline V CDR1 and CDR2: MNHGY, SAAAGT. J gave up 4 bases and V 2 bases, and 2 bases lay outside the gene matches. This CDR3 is CASSYRTGGPDTQYF. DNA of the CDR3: TGTGCCAGCAGTTACCGGACAGGGGGCCCAGATACGCAGTATTTT.

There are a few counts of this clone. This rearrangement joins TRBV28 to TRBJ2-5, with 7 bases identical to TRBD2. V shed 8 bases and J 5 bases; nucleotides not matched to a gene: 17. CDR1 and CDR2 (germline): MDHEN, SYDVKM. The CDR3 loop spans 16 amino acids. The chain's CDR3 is CASRPLIAGDHETQYF. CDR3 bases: TGTGCCAGCCGGCCCCTTATTGCGGGAGATCATGAGACCCAGTACTTC.

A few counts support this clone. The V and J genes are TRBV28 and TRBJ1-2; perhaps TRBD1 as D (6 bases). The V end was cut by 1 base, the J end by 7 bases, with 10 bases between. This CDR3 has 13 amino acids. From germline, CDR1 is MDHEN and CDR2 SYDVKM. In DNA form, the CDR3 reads TGTGCCAGCAGTTTATTACAGGGACGTGGCTACACCTTC. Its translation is CASSLLQGRGYTF.

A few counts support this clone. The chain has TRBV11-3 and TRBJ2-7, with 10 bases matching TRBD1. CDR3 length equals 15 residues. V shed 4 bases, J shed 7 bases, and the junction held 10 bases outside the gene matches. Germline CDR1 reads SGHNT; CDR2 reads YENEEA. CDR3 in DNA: TGTGCCAGCAGCTCTGGACAGGGGGGCCGTGGGGAGCAGTACTTC. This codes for CASSSGQGGRGEQYF.

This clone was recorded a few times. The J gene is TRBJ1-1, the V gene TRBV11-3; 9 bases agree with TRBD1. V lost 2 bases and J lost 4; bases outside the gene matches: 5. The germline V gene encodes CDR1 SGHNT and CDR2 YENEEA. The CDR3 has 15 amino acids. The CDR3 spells CASSLTGGRITEAFF. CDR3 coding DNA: TGTGCCAGCAGCTTAACAGGGGGCAGGATCACTGAAGCTTTCTTT. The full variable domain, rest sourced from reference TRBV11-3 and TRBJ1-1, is EAGVVQSPRYKIIEKKQPVAFWCNPISGHNTLYWYLQNLGQGPELLIRYENEEAVDDSQLPKDRFSAERLKGVDSTLKIQPAELGDSAVYLCASSLTGGRITEAFFGQGTRLTVV.

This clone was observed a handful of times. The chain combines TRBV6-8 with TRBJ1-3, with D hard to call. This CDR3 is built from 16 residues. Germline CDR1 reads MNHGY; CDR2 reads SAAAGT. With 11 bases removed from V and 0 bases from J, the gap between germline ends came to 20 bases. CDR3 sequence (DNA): TGTGCCTCCTCCTCCTATATACCATTCTCTGGAAACACCATATATTTT. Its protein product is CASSSYIPFSGNTIYF.

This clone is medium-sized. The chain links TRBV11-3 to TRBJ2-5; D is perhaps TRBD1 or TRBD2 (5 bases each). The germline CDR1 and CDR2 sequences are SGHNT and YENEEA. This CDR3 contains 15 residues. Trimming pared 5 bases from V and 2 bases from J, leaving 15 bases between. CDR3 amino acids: CASSLGREGQETQYF. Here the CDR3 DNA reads TGTGCCAGCAGCCTAGGGAGAGAGGGGCAAGAGACCCAGTACTTC. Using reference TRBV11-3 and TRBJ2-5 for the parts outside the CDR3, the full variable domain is EAGVVQSPRYKIIEKKQPVAFWCNPISGHNTLYWYLQNLGQGPELLIRYENEEAVDDSQLPKDRFSAERLKGVDSTLKIQPAELGDSAVYLCASSLGREGQETQYFGPGTRLLVL.

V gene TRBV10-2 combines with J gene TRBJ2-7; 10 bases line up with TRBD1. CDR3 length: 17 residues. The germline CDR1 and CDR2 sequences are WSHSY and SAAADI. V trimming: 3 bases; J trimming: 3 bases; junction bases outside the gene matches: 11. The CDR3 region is CASSDSPPWDRGYEQYF. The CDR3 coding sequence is TGCGCCAGCAGTGACTCTCCCCCTTGGGACAGGGGCTACGAGCAGTACTTC.

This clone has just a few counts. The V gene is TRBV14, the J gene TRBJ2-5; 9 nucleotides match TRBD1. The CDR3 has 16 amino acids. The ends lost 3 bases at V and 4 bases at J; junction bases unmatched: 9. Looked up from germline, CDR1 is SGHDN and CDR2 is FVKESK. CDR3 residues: CASSQDTGGRRETQYF. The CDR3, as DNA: TGTGCCAGCAGCCAGGATACAGGGGGCCGGAGAGAGACCCAGTACTTC.

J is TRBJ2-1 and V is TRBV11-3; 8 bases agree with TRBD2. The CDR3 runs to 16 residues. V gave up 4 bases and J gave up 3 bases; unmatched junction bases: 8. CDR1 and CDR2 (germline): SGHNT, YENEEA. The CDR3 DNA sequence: TGTGCCAGCAGCTCCCTTAGGAGCGGGGGCTACAATGAGCAGTTCTTC. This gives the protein CASSSLRSGGYNEQFF.

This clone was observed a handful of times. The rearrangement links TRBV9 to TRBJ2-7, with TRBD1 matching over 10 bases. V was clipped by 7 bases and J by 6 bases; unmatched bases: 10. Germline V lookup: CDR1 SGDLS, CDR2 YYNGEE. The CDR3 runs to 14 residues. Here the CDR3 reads CASGTGTGVFEQYF. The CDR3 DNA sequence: TGTGCCAGCGGGACCGGGACAGGGGTTTTCGAGCAGTACTTC.

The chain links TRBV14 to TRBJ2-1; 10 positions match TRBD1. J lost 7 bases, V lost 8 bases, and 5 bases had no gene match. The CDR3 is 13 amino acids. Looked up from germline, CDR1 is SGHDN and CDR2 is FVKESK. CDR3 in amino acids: CASGTGAGNEQFF. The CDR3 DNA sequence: TGTGCCAGCGGGACAGGGGCGGGGAATGAGCAGTTCTTC.

CDR3 DNA: TGTGCCAGCAGCTTAGTGGTCTCTGGGGCCAACGTCCTGACTTTC. This encodes CASSLVVSGANVLTF. This sequence joins TRBV11-3 and TRBJ2-6; D is unclear. The CDR3 is 15 residues long. Deletions cut 1 base from V and 0 bases from J, with 4 bases between. CDR1 SGHNT and CDR2 YENEEA come from the germline V gene.

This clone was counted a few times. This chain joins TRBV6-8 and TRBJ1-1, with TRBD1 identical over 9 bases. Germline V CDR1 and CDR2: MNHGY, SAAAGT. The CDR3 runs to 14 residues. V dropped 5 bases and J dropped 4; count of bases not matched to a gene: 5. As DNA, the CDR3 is TGTGCCAGCAGTCTGGACAGGGGAGGCACTGAAGCTTTCTTT. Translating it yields CASSLDRGGTEAFF.

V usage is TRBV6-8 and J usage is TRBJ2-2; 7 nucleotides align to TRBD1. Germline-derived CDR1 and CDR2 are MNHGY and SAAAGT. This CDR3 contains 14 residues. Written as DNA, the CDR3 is TGTGCATCACAGGGGTCGACCTACACCGGGGAGCTGTTTTTT. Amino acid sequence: CASQGSTYTGELFF.

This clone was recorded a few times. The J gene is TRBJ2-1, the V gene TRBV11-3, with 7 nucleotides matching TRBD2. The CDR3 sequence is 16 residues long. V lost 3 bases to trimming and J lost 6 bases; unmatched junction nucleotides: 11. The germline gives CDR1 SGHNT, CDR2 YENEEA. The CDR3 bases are TGTGCCAGCAGCTTGGAACGGGGGGACTCTGGCAATGAGCAGTTCTTC. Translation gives CASSLERGDSGNEQFF. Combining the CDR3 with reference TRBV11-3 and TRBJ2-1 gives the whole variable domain EAGVVQSPRYKIIEKKQPVAFWCNPISGHNTLYWYLQNLGQGPELLIRYENEEAVDDSQLPKDRFSAERLKGVDSTLKIQPAELGDSAVYLCASSLERGDSGNEQFFGPGTRLTVL.

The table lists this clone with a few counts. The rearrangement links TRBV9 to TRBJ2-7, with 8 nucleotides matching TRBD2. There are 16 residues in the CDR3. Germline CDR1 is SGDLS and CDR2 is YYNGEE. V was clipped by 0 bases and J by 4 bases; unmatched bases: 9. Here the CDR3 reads CASSVGSAGEWYEQYF. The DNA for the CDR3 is TGTGCCAGCAGCGTAGGGTCAGCGGGAGAATGGTACGAGCAGTACTTC.

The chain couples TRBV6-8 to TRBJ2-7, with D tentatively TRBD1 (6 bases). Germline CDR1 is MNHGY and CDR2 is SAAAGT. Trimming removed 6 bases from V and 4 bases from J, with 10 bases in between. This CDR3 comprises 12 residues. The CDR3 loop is CASSGQKYEQYF. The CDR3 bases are TGTGCCAGCAGCGGACAGAAATACGAGCAGTACTTC.

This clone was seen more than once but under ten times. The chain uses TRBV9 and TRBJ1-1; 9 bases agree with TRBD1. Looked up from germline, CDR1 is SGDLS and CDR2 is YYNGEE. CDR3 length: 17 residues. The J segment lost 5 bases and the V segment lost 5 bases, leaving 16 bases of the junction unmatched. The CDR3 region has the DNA TGTGCCAGCAGTGGGGGACAGGGCCACCCCGATGGTACTGAAGCTTTCTTT. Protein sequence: CASSGGQGHPDGTEAFF.

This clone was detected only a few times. CDR3 sequence (DNA): TGTGCCAGCAGTTTATATAGGACAGATTATGGCTACACCTTC. Translated, it gives CASSLYRTDYGYTF. This sequence joins TRBV28 and TRBJ1-2; maybe TRBD1 (6 bases). V lost 1 base and J lost 5, with 11 bases in between. Germline V gives CDR1 MDHEN, CDR2 SYDVKM. CDR3 length equals 14 residues.

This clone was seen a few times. The CDR3 DNA sequence: TGCGCCAGCAGCTTGGGACAGGGTTATAACTATGGCTACACCTTC. It yields the protein CASSLGQGYNYGYTF. The J gene is TRBJ1-2, the V gene TRBV5-1; 7 nucleotides line up with TRBD1. The V and J ends lost 0 bases and 1 base, in that order; junction bases with no gene match: 3. This CDR3 region has 15 residues. Looked up from germline, CDR1 is SGHRS and CDR2 is YFSETQ.